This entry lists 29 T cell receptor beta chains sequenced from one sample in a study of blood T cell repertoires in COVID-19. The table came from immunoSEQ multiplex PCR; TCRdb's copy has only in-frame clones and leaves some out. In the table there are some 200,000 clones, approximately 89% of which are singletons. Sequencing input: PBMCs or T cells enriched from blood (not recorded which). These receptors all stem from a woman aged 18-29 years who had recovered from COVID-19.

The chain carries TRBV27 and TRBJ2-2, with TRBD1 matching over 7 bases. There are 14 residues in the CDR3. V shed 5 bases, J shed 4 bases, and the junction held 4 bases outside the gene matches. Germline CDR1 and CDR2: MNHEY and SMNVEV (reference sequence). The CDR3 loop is CASSPWTGTGELFF. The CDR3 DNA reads TGTGCCAGCAGTCCCTGGACAGGCACCGGGGAGCTGTTTTTT.

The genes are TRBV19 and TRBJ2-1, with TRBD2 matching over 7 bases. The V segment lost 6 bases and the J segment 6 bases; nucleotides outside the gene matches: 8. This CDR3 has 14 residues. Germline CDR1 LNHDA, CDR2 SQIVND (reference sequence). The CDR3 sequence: CASSPRLAANEQFF. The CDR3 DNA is TGTGCCAGTAGCCCTAGACTAGCTGCCAATGAGCAGTTCTTC.

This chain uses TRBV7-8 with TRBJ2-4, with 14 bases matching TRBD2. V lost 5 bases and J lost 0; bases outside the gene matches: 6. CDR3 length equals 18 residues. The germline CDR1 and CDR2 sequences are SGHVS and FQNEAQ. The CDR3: CASSPGLAGGRAKNIQYF. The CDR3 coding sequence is TGTGCCAGCAGCCCAGGACTAGCGGGAGGTCGAGCCAAAAACATTCAGTACTTC. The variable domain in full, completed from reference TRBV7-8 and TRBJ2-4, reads GAGVSQSPRYKVAKRGQDVALRCDPISGHVSLFWYQQALGQGPEFLTYFQNEAQLDKSGLPSDRFFAERPEGSVSTLKIQRTQQEDSAVYLCASSPGLAGGRAKNIQYFGAGTRLSVL.

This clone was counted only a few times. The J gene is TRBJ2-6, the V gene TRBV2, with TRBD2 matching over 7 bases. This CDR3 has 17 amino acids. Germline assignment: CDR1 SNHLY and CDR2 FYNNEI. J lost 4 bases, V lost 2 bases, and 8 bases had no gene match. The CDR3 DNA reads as TGTGCCAGCAGTGAACGGGCGGGAGTCGCGGGGGCCAACGTCCTGACTTTC. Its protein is CASSERAGVAGANVLTF.

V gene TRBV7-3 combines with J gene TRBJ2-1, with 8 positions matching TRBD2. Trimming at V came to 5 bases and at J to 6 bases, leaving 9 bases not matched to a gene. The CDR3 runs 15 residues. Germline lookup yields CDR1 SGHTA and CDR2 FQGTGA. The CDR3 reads CASSPSRGGVNEQFF. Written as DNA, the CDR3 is TGTGCCAGCAGCCCCTCTCGGGGGGGGGTCAATGAGCAGTTCTTC.

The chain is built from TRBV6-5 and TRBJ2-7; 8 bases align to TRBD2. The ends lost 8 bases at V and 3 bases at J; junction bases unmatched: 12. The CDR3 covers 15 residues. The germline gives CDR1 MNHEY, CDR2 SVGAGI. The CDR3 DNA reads TGTGCCAGCCGGTGGACTAGCTTCTACTACTACGAGCAGTACTTC. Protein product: CASRWTSFYYYEQYF.

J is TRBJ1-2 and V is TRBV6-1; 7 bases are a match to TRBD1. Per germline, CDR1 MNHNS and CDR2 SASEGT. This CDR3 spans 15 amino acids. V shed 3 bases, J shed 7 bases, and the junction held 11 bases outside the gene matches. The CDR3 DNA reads TGTGCCAGCAGTGATATTCTTTCAGGGGGTTTTGGCTACACCTTC. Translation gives CASSDILSGGFGYTF.

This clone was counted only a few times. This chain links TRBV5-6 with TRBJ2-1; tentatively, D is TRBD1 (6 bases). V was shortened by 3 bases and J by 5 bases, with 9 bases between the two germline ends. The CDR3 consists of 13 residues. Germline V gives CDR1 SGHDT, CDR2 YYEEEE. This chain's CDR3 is CASSWDTDNEQFF. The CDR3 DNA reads TGTGCCAGCAGCTGGGACACGGACAATGAGCAGTTCTTC.

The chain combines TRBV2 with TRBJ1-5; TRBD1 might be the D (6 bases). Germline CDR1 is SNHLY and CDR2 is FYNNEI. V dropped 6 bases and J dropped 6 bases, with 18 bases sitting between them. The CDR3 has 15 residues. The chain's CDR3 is CASRNSGAGRQPQHF. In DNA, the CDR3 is TGTGCCAGCAGGAATTCAGGGGCCGGGCGTCAGCCCCAGCATTTT.

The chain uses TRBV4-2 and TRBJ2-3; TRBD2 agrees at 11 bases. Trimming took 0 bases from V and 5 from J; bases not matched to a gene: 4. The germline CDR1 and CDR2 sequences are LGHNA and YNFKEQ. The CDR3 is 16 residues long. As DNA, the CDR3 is TGTGCCAGCAGCCAAGATGGCCTAGCGGGAGGAGATACGCAGTATTTT. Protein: CASSQDGLAGGDTQYF.

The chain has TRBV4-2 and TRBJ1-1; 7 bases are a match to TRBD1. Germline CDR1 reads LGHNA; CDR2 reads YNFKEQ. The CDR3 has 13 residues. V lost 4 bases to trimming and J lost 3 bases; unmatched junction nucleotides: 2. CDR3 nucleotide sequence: TGTGCCAGCAGCCCGGACAGGTACACTGAAGCTTTCTTT. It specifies CASSPDRYTEAFF.

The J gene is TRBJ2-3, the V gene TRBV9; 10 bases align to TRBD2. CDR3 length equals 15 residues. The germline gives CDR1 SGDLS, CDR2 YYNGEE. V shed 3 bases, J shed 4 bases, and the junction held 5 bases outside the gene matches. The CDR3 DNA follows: TGTGCCAGCAGCGAAACCGGGACTAGCGCAGATACGCAGTATTTT. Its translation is CASSETGTSADTQYF. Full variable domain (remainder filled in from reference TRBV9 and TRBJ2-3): DSGVTQTPKHLITATGQRVTLRCSPRSGDLSVYWYQQSLDQGLQFLIQYYNGEERAKGNILERFSAQQFPDLHSELNLSSLELGDSALYFCASSETGTSADTQYFGPGTRLTVL.

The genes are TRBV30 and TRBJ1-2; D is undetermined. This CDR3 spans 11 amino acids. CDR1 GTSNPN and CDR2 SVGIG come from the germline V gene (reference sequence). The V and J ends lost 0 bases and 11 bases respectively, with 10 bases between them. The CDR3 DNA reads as TGTGCCTGGAGTGTCCCCACCAGGTACACCTTC. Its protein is CAWSVPTRYTF.

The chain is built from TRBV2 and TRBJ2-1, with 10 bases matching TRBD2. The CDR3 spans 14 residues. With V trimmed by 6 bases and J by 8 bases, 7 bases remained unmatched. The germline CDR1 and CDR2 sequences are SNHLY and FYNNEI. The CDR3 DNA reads TGTGCCAGCAGCCTAGCTAGCGGGAGCCATGAGCAGTTCTTC. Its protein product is CASSLASGSHEQFF.

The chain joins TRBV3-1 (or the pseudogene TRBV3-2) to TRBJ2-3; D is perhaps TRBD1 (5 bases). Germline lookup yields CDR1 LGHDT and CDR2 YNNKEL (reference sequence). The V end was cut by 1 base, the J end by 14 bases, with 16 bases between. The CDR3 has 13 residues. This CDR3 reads CASSQVWVGAPYF. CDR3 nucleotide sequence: TGTGCCAGCAGCCAAGTTTGGGTTGGGGCTCCGTATTTT.

As DNA, the CDR3 is TGTGCCAGCAGCGACGGGAGCGGTCAGCCCCAGCATTTT. It translates to CASSDGSGQPQHF. This rearrangement joins TRBV27 to TRBJ1-5; D is undetermined. V was clipped by 6 bases and J by 6 bases, with 12 bases between them. The CDR3 spans 13 residues. Germline V gene sequence: CDR1 MNHEY, CDR2 SMNVEV (reference sequence).

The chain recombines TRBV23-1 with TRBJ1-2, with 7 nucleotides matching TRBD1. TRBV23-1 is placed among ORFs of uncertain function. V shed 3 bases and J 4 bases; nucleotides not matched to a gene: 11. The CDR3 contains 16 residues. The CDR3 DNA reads TGCGCCAGCAGTCAGCACCACAGGGGCTTCCTCTATGGCTACACCTTC. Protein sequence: CASSQHHRGFLYGYTF.

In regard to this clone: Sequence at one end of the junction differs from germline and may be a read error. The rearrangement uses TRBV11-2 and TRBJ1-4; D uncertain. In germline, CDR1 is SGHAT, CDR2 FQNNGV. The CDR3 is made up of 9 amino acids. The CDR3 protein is CASSLEVGF. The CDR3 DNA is TGTGCCAGCAGCTTAGAAGTTGGCTTT.

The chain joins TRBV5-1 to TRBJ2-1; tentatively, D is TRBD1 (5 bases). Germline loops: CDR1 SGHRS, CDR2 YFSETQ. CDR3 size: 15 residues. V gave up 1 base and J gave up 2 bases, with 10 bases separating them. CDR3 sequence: CASSLLGLAYNEQFF. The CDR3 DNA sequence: TGCGCCAGCAGCTTGTTGGGGCTAGCCTACAATGAGCAGTTCTTC.

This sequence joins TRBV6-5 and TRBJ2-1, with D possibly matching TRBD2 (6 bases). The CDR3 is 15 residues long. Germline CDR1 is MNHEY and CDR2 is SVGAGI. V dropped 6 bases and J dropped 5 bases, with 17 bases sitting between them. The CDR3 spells CASRRTIAANNEQFF. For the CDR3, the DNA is TGTGCCAGCAGACGAACCATAGCGGCAAACAATGAGCAGTTCTTC.

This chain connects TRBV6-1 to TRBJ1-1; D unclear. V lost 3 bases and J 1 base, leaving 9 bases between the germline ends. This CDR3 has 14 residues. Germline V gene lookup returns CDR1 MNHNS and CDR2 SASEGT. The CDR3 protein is CASSDRQGNTEAFF. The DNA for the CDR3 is TGTGCCAGCAGTGACAGACAAGGGAACACTGAAGCTTTCTTT.

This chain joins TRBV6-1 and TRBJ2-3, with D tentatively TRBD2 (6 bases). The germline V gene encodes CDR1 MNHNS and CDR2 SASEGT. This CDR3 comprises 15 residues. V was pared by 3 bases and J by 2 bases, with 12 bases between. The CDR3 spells CASSDGRRFTDTQYF. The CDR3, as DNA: TGTGCCAGCAGTGATGGGAGGAGGTTCACAGATACGCAGTATTTT.

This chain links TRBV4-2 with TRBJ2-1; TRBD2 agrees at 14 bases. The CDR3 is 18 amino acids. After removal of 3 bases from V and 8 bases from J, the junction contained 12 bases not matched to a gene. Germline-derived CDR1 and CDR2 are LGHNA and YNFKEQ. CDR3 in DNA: TGTGCCAGCAGCCACGCCGGGACTAGCGGGAGAGCGATGGATGAGCAGTTCTTC. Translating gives CASSHAGTSGRAMDEQFF.

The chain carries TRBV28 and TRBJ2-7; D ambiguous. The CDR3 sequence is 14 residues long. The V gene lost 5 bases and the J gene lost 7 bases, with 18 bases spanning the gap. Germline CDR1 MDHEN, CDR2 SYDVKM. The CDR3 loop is CASSPSYRKREQYF. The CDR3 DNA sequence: TGTGCCAGCAGTCCCAGTTACCGCAAGAGGGAGCAGTACTTC.

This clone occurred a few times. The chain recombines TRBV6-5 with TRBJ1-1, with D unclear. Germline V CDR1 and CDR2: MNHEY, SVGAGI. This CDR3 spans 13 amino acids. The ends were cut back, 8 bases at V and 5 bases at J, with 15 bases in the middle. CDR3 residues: CASWRTEETEAFF. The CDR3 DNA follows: TGTGCCAGCTGGAGGACCGAAGAGACTGAAGCTTTCTTT.

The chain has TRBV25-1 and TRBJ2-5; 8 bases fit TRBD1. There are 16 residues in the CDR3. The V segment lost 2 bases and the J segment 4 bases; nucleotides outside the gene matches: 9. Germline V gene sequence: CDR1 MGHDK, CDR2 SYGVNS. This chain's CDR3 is CASSESPEQGGETQYF. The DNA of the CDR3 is TGTGCCAGCAGTGAAAGCCCGGAACAGGGGGGAGAGACCCAGTACTTC.

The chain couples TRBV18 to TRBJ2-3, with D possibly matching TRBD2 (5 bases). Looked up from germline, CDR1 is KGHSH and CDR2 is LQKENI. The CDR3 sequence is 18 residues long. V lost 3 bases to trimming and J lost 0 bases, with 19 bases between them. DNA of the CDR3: TGTGCCAGCTCACCCTCAAAGTCCGGAGGAGCTAGCACAGATACGCAGTATTTT. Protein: CASSPSKSGGASTDTQYF.

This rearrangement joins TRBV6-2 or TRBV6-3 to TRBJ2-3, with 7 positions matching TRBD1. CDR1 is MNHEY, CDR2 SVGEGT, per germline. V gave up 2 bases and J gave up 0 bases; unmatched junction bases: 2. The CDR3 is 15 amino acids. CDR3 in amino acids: CASSYGTVSTDTQYF. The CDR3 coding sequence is TGTGCCAGCAGTTACGGGACAGTTAGCACAGATACGCAGTATTTT.

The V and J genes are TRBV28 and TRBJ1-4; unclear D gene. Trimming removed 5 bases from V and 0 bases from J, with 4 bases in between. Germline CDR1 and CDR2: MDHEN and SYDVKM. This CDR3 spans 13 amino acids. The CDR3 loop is CASSVTTNEKLFF. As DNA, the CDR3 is TGTGCCAGCAGTGTTACAACTAATGAAAAACTGTTTTTT.